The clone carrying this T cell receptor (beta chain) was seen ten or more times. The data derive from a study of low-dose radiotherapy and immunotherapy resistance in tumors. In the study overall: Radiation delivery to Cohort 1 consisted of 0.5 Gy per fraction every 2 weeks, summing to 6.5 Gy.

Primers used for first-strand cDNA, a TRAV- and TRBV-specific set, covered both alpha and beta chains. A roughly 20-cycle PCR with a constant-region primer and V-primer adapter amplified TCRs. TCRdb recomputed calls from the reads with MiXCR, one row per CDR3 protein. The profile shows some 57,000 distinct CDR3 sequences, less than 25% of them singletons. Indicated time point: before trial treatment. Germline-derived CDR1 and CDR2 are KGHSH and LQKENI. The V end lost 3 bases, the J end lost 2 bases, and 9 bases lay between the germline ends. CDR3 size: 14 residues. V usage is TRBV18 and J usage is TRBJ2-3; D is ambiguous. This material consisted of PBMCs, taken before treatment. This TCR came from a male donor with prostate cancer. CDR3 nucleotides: TGTGCCAGCTCACCGAACACCTACACAGATACGCAGTATTTT. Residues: CASSPNTYTDTQYF.